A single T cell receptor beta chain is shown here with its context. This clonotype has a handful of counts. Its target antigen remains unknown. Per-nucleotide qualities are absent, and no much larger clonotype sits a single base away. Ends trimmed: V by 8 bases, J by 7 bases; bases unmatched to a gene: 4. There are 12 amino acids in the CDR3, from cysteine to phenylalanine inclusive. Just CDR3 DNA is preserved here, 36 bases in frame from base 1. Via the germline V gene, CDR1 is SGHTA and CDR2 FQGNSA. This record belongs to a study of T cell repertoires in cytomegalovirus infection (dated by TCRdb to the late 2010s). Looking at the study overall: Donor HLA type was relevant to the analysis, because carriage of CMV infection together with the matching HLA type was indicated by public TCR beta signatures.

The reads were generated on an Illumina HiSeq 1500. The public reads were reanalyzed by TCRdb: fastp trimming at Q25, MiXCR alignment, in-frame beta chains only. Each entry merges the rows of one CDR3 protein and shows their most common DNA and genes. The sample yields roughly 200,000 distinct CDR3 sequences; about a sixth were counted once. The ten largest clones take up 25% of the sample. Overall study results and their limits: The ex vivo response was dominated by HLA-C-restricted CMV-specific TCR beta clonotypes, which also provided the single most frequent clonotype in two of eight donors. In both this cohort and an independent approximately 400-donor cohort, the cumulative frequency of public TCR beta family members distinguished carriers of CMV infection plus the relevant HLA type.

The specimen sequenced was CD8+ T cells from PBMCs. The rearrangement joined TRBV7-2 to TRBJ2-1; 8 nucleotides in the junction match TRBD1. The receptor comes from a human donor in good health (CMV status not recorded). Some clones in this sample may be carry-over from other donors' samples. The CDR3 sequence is CASGQGGNEQFF. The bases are TGTGCCAGCGGACAGGGCGGGAATGAGCAGTTCTTC.